The clone carrying this TCR beta chain has only a few counts. This CDR3 is also generated by other DNA sequences in the sample. This table comes from immunoSEQ multiplex PCR, and its TCRdb copy is limited to in-frame clones, with some not included. This sample yields around 100,000 clones, of which about 87% are seen a single time; around 2.9% belongs to the top ten. The sample is drawn from a study of blood T cell repertoires in COVID-19. Study-level information: Spain, Italy and the United States supplied samples that represented acute and convalescent COVID-19.

V was pared by 6 bases and J by 6 bases, with 8 bases between. CDR3 length equals 12 residues. CDR1 is LGHDT, CDR2 YNNKEL, per germline (reference sequence). The TCR sequence derives from a man between 45 and 60 years old with active or convalescent COVID-19. Sequencing used peripheral blood. V usage is TRBV3-1 (or the pseudogene TRBV3-2) and J usage is TRBJ2-2; no reliable D call. CDR3 nucleotides: TGTGCCAGCAGTCCCCTATCCGGGGAGCTGTTTTTT. It encodes CASSPLSGELFF.